The present entry profiles one T cell receptor (beta chain) with its context. What antigen it recognizes has not been identified. Per-base quality was not reported, and no clone a single base away is much larger than it. The CDR3 starts with the cysteine, ends with the phenylalanine, and has 14 residues. Of all the DNA, just the CDR3 is kept, 42 bases in frame from base 1. V is pruned by 6 bases and J by 4 bases, leaving 6 bases of the junction without a gene match. Reading the germline V gene gives CDR1 MNHEY and CDR2 SVGAGI. TCRbeta CDR3 regions were amplified from genomic DNA using the immunoSEQ Assay, a bias-controlled multiplex PCR. The paper's processing steps were these. Within the assay, amplification of reference gene primers was used to estimate how many nucleated cells each sample contained. To quantify the absolute abundance of each unique TCRbeta CDR3 rearrangement, sequence reads were collapsed and filtered. For each sample, productive Simpson clonality was calculated by taking the square root of Simpson's diversity index across productive rearrangements. Drawn from immuneACCESS, this table holds only the in-frame rearrangements with V and J called that TCRdb kept. Clones are partly lost; checked studies trace under half to an unresolved V gene and leave the rest unexplained. The V and J calls and clone size were taken over from that table, and D and trimming were inferred from the DNA. A total of a few hundred thousand clones appear in this sample, roughly 80% of them only once. Around 3.3% of the sample belongs to the ten largest clones.

This record belongs to a study of blood T cell repertoires in COVID-19 (dated by TCRdb to 2020 to 2022). The study in broad terms: The collaborator samples originated in the United States, Italy and Spain and spanned the acute and convalescent phases of COVID-19. The sample metadata nearly always contained a de-identified subject ID, COVID-19 status, age in years and sex. The material from the prospective study consisted of cDNA or gDNA derived from T cells, B-cell-depleted T cells, or PBMCs. Where available, HLA class I and class II types were obtained from metadata supplied by the sample provider rather than from assay-based typing. Deeply sampled blood TCRbeta repertoires from subjects exposed to, actively infected with, or recovered from COVID-19 were included in the dataset. The repertoires were released in a freely available public database intended as a resource for research on the immune response to SARS-CoV-2. The samples were drawn from two sources: the first 160 participants of the ongoing ImmuneRACE study, and 950 to 1,500 subjects contributed by 6 global collaborators.

Overall study outcomes, separate from this receptor: Clinical and demographic metadata were provided uncurated, with the amount varying by source and participant.

Collaborating institutions collected whole blood in K2EDTA tubes following their own protocols. For TCRbeta analysis, collaborators shipped samples as frozen whole blood, isolated PBMCs, or DNA extracted from either of those sample types. The sample was peripheral blood. This TCR was recovered from a woman younger than 30 with acute or convalescent COVID-19. This chain joins TRBV6-5 to TRBJ2-3; 8 bases in the middle match TRBD2. The bases are TGTGCCAGCAGCCCCGGGACTAGGGCAGATACGCAGTATTTT. It encodes CASSPGTRADTQYF.